The present T cell receptor (beta chain) was sequenced within a study of Graves' ophthalmopathy and Graves' hyperthyroidism. At the level of the study: A follow-up of 18 months without ophthalmopathy meant that hyperthyroidism was stable.

This clonotype was observed a handful of times. Its target is not known. Researchers took RNA transcripts and amplified TCR beta CDR3 regions from them. Amplification began with first-round RT-PCR using HTBI primers, then second-round multiplex PCR was performed. TCRdb itself ran the multiplex PCR reads through MiXCR, one entry per CDR3 protein. The table has around 1,000,000 distinct CDR3 sequences, roughly 35% seen once. Study-level results: Blood also held most thyroid clonotypes expanded above 0.001 frequency.

This CDR3 region has 15 residues. J lost 0 bases, V lost 5 bases, and 3 bases had no gene match. The germline CDR1 and CDR2 sequences are MGHDK and SYGVNS. This receptor was identified in an adult man with Graves' hyperthyroidism. The material sequenced was peripheral blood or thyroid tissue (not recorded which). The J gene is TRBJ2-3, the V gene TRBV25-1; TRBD1 matches at 9 bases. CDR3 DNA: TGTGCCAGCAGTTCAACAGGGGGCAGCACAGATACGCAGTATTTT. Protein: CASSSTGGSTDTQYF.